The source of this T cell receptor beta chain is a study of T-cell memory formation after mild COVID-19. Across the whole study: TCR clusters were largely donor specific.

On this clonotype itself: Its matching antigen is unknown.

5'RACE with constant-segment primers yielded barcoded, UMI-tagged TCR alpha and TCR beta cDNA libraries. TCRdb called the 5' RACE reads again in MiXCR, with one record for every CDR3 protein. The data show under 200,000 distinct CDR3 sequences, with roughly 11% seen just once and about 3.5% held by the top ten. The CDR3 consists of 16 residues. The V gene's germline CDR1 is SGHRS and CDR2 YFSETQ. V was clipped by 3 bases and J by 2 bases, with 16 bases between them. Study results and limitations: Clones that got smaller from day 15 to 85 had even CD4/CD8, while clones growing later tipped toward CD4+. Mainly CM and EM harbored the contracting CD4+ clones; mainly EMRA harbored the CD8+ ones.

This sequence joins TRBV5-1 and TRBJ2-3; weak D call: TRBD1 (6 bases). Material: PBMCs or a T cell subset sorted from them (not recorded which). The TCR sequence derives from a young man who had mild COVID-19 (a few samples of this study predate the infection). Cell type and time point are not known. Written as DNA, the CDR3 is TGCGCCAGCAGCTCAACGATGGACAGAGTCACAGATACGCAGTATTTT. Translating gives CASSSTMDRVTDTQYF.